What follows are 3 T cell receptor beta chains derived from one specimen sequenced in a study of cytomegalovirus exposure and HLA in healthy donors. PCR employed 60 Vbeta and 13 Jbeta primers. Profiled with immunoSEQ multiplex PCR; TCRdb holds only in-frame clones, not every one. The table for this sample gives approximately 110,000 clones. The source material was PBMCs. These TCRs come from a man in his forties in good health and CMV-seronegative.

This chain joins TRBV9 and TRBJ1-1; no clear D gene. Germline lookup yields CDR1 SGDLS and CDR2 YYNGEE. CDR3 length: 14 residues. The germline V and J ends were trimmed by 4 bases and 0 bases, with 10 bases remaining between them. The CDR3 nucleotides read TGTGCCAGCAGCCCGAGTGCCTTGAACACTGAAGCTTTCTTT. This gives the protein CASSPSALNTEAFF. Drawing the rest from reference TRBV9 and TRBJ1-1, the complete variable domain is DSGVTQTPKHLITATGQRVTLRCSPRSGDLSVYWYQQSLDQGLQFLIQYYNGEERAKGNILERFSAQQFPDLHSELNLSSLELGDSALYFCASSPSALNTEAFFGQGTRLTVV.

The chain combines TRBV30 with TRBJ2-2, with TRBD2 as a possible D gene (7 bases). Germline V gene sequence: CDR1 GTSNPN, CDR2 SVGIG (reference sequence). There are 16 residues in the CDR3. Trimming shortened V by 3 bases and J by 3 bases, and 17 bases separated the two germline ends. The CDR3 DNA reads TGTGCCTGGAGGAGGGGGGAGCGGGATTACACCGGGGAGCTGTTTTTT. As protein: CAWRRGERDYTGELFF.

The genes are TRBV29-1 and TRBJ2-3; a possible D gene is TRBD2 (6 bases). Deletions cut 7 bases from V and 1 base from J, with 21 bases between. The germline CDR1 and CDR2 sequences are SQVTM and ANQGSEA. This CDR3 has 16 residues. This chain's CDR3 is CSAGVIGVGGTDTQYF. Here the CDR3 DNA reads TGCAGCGCGGGGGTGATTGGGGTCGGGGGCACAGATACGCAGTATTTT.